What follows are 14 T cell receptor beta chains derived from one specimen sequenced in a study of T cells after yellow fever vaccination. A single record per CDR3 protein comes from TCRdb applying MiXCR to the 5' RACE reads. The sample shows 320,000 or so distinct CDR3 sequences, about 7.8% of them seen only once. Sample: PBMCs, taken about 41 days after the first yellow fever vaccination. These receptors originate from a man between 18 and 35 years old who received the YFV17D yellow fever vaccine.

The chain links TRBV5-6 to TRBJ1-1; 12 bases fit TRBD1. The germline CDR1 and CDR2 sequences are SGHDT and YYEEEE. This CDR3 region has 19 residues. V lost 5 bases to trimming and J lost 5 bases; unmatched junction nucleotides: 19. Written as DNA, the CDR3 is TGTGCCAGCAGAATCCGGTTCGGGACAGGGGGCGCCGAACGAACTGAAGCTTTCTTT. This translates into CASRIRFGTGGAERTEAFF.

There are a few counts of this clonotype. This chain joins TRBV6-1 and TRBJ1-3, with a possible D match to TRBD1 (6 bases). The germline CDR1 and CDR2 sequences are MNHNS and SASEGT. The CDR3 covers 15 residues. V lost 6 bases to trimming and J lost 1 base, with 13 bases between them. The CDR3 bases are TGTGCCAGCAGCCAGGTTAGGGGGTCTGGAAACACCATATATTTT. Amino acids: CASSQVRGSGNTIYF.

A few counts support this clonotype. V is TRBV6-2 or TRBV6-3 and J is TRBJ2-7, with D tentatively TRBD1 (6 bases). Germline values: CDR1 MNHEY, CDR2 SVGEGT. This CDR3 region has 12 residues. V was cut by 6 bases and J by 3 bases, with 9 bases left in between. The CDR3 bases are TGTGCCAGCAGCTACAGGGTCTACGAGCAGTACTTC. It encodes CASSYRVYEQYF.

V and J are TRBV29-1 and TRBJ2-1, with D perhaps TRBD1 (6 bases). Trimming shortened V by 4 bases and J by 7 bases, and 14 bases separated the two germline ends. This CDR3 has 13 residues. Germline assignment: CDR1 SQVTM and CDR2 ANQGSEA. CDR3 sequence: CSVGAGDKNEQFF. The CDR3 DNA follows: TGCAGCGTTGGGGCAGGGGATAAGAATGAGCAGTTCTTC.

There are a few counts of this clonotype. This sequence joins TRBV10-3 and TRBJ2-1; 10 bases align to TRBD1. V lost 3 bases and J lost 5; bases outside the gene matches: 10. Germline-derived CDR1 and CDR2 are ENHRY and SYGVKD. This CDR3 region has 17 residues. CDR3 coding DNA: TGTGCCATCAGTGAAATTCCTCGGGACAGGGGAAACAATGAGCAGTTCTTC. Its translation is CAISEIPRDRGNNEQFF.

This clonotype came up many times. The chain's CDR3 is CASSLGTSTDTQYF. The CDR3 DNA is TGTGCCAGCAGCTTGGGGACTAGCACAGATACGCAGTATTTT. The chain joins TRBV7-3 to TRBJ2-3; D might be TRBD2 (6 bases). This CDR3 has 14 amino acids. Trimming stripped 3 bases from V and 0 bases from J, with 7 bases between. Per germline, CDR1 SGHTA and CDR2 FQGTGA.

The chain uses TRBV20-1 and TRBJ2-1; D gene unclear. CDR1 is DFQATT, CDR2 SNEGSKA, per germline (reference sequence). CDR3 length equals 13 residues. V was trimmed by 5 bases and J by 1 base, leaving 9 bases between them. The CDR3 protein is CSAPFVSYNEQFF. DNA of the CDR3: TGCAGTGCTCCCTTCGTTTCCTACAATGAGCAGTTCTTC.

This clonotype was counted between two and nine times. V is TRBV24-1 and J is TRBJ2-3; possible D gene TRBD2, 5 bases. With 4 bases removed from V and 0 bases from J, the gap between germline ends came to 10 bases. The CDR3 length is 15 residues. The germline V gene encodes CDR1 KGHDR and CDR2 SFDVKD. The CDR3 region has the DNA TGTGCCACCAGTGAGGTTGGCGGGAGCACAGATACGCAGTATTTT. Residues: CATSEVGGSTDTQYF.

This clonotype has more than one count but fewer than ten. The chain has TRBV7-2 and TRBJ1-2, with 8 nucleotides matching TRBD1. The CDR3 loop spans 16 amino acids. Trimming took 5 bases from V and 5 from J; bases not matched to a gene: 13. From germline, CDR1 is SGHTA and CDR2 FQGNSA. The DNA of the CDR3 is TGTGCCAGCAGCGCGGACAGGGTTCGGCGCGGGTATGGCTACACCTTC. Its translation: CASSADRVRRGYGYTF.

This clonotype turned up a few times. The V gene is TRBV2, the J gene TRBJ1-1; D not certain. Germline CDR1 is SNHLY and CDR2 is FYNNEI. Trimming stripped 2 bases from V and 0 bases from J, with 4 bases between. The CDR3 runs to 13 residues. CDR3 DNA sequence: TGTGCCAGCAGTGAACAGCTGAACACTGAAGCTTTCTTT. Its protein product is CASSEQLNTEAFF. Full variable domain (outside the CDR3, taken from reference TRBV2 and TRBJ1-1): EPEVTQTPSHQVTQMGQEVILRCVPISNHLYFYWYRQILGQKVEFLVSFYNNEISEKSEIFDDQFSVERPDGSNFTLKIRSTKLEDSAMYFCASSEQLNTEAFFGQGTRLTVV.

The rearrangement uses TRBV6-6 and TRBJ1-2, with TRBD1 as a possible D gene (6 bases). Germline assignment: CDR1 MNHNY and CDR2 SVGAGI (reference sequence). The CDR3 length is 12 residues. The ends were cut back, 8 bases at V and 4 bases at J, with 11 bases in the middle. CDR3 loop: CASFGGGYGYTF. The CDR3 nucleotides are TGTGCCAGCTTTGGGGGCGGCTATGGCTACACCTTC.

This clonotype was detected only a few times. This chain links TRBV5-1 with TRBJ2-1; D gene uncertain. Germline V CDR1 and CDR2: SGHRS, YFSETQ. Trimming removed 2 bases from V and 10 bases from J, with 13 bases in between. CDR3 size: 13 residues. CDR3 sequence (DNA): TGCGCCAGCAGCTTCGCCCTCCCCGGAGAGCAGTTCTTC. Translated, it gives CASSFALPGEQFF.

V usage is TRBV10-2 and J usage is TRBJ2-1; tentatively, D is TRBD1 (5 bases). V lost 2 bases and J lost 12, with 20 bases in between. Germline V gene lookup returns CDR1 WSHSY and CDR2 SAAADI. This CDR3 contains 15 residues. CDR3 amino acids: CASSEPGYQLLSQFF. DNA for the CDR3: TGCGCCAGCAGTGAGCCAGGGTATCAACTTCTATCGCAGTTCTTC.

This clonotype was seen a few times. CDR3 residues: CASSLGGATNEKLFF. CDR3 sequence (DNA): TGTGCCAGCAGTTTGGGCGGTGCAACTAATGAAAAACTGTTTTTT. The gene calls are TRBV27 and TRBJ1-4; D uncertain. Germline V gives CDR1 MNHEY, CDR2 SMNVEV (reference sequence). V dropped 3 bases and J dropped 0 bases, with 8 bases sitting between them. This CDR3 region has 15 residues. The variable domain in full, completed from reference TRBV27 and TRBJ1-4, reads EAQVTQNPRYLITVTGKKLTVTCSQNMNHEYMSWYRQDPGLGLRQIYYSMNVEVTDKGDVPEGYKVSRKEKRNFPLILESPSPNQTSLYFCASSLGGATNEKLFFGSGTQLSVL.